This TCR beta chain comes out of a study of post-analysis software for immune sequencing data. As for the study in general: The cohort encompassed relapsing-remitting, secondary progressive and progressive-relapsing multiple sclerosis disease courses.

Tagging with unique molecular identifiers was a feature of the TCR beta cDNA libraries. TCRdb recomputed calls from the PCR reads with MiXCR, one row per CDR3 protein. In the table there are hundreds of thousands of distinct CDR3 sequences, roughly three fifths of which are singletons. This clonotype was seen a handful of times. Its matching antigen is unknown. The J segment lost 7 bases and the V segment lost 0 bases, leaving 11 bases of the junction unmatched. Germline CDR1 and CDR2: ENHRY and SYGVKD. The CDR3 totals 17 residues. Study-level findings and limits: For normalized Chao1 diversity, multiple sclerosis patients scored significantly lower than controls did. About 5 TRBV segments occurring more often in patients than controls included TRBV5-6, TRBV5-1 and TRBV20-1. By F measure, samples from a shared preparation batch strongly co-clustered.

The specimen sequenced was blood. This sequence was found in a girl aged 2-15 years with multiple sclerosis. This sequence joins TRBV10-3 and TRBJ2-1, with 8 bases aligning to TRBD2. The CDR3 DNA sequence: TGTGCCATCAGTGAGTCGAGTGTAGCGGGAAAAAGGAATGAGCAGTTCTTC. Its protein is CAISESSVAGKRNEQFF.